This T cell receptor beta chain originates from a study of OX40 agonist ivuxolimab in advanced cancers. For context, the study as a whole: Ivuxolimab was an agonistic, fully human IgG2 monoclonal antibody directed against OX40 (CD134), a costimulatory receptor. Intravenous ivuxolimab was administered to patients every 2 weeks at six dose levels: 0.01, 0.1, 0.3, 1.5, 3 and 10 mg/kg. Of the roughly 53 patients in dose escalation, about 19 had hepatocellular carcinoma, about 15 had melanoma, 9 had renal cell carcinoma and 9 had head and neck cancer. The dose-escalation cohort was around 84% male with a mean age of about 60 years, ranging from roughly 23 to 85. Prior anti-PD-1, anti-PD-L1 or anti-CTLA-4 therapy was permitted, and approximately 40% of dose-escalation patients had received checkpoint inhibitors. Partial responses occurred in three dose-escalation patients: two with cutaneous melanoma and one with hepatocellular carcinoma. Peripheral TCRbeta sequencing was intended to test whether TCR sequence diversity was altered and clonal T-cell expansion was caused by ivuxolimab. The paper describes the monotherapy dose-escalation part (N of about 57 patients) of the phase I trial of ivuxolimab.

To sequence the TCRbeta CDR3 region, genomic DNA was isolated from the sorted cells. TCRbeta CDR3 regions were sequenced using the immunoSEQ Assay. TCRdb re-hosts the immuneACCESS table, in-frame sequences only. Its copies lack some clones; in the studies checked, an unresolved V gene accounts for under half of them, and the cause for the rest is not known. The sample has tens of thousands of clones on record, about nine tenths of them singletons. Roughly 9.7% of the sample rests with the top ten. Here is what the overall study found, with its caveats: After ivuxolimab, expanded clones were on average more numerous among CD8+ T cells than among CD4+ T cells. Low levels of normalized T-cell clonal expansion were also seen in some patients who did not respond. At doses of 0.1 to 3.0 mg/kg, clonal expansion of both CD4+ and CD8+ blood T cells was observed from baseline to week 6. The antigen specificity of the peripheral T cells that underwent clonal expansion was not determined. In the 0.1-3.0 mg/kg groups, partial responders had among the lowest normalized peripheral clonal expansion, particularly in CD8+ T cells.

The trial excluded patients who had a history of autoimmune disease or were on systemic immunosuppression. Peripheral blood for TCR sequencing was collected from all dose cohorts at baseline, on cycle 4 day 1, and on cycle 7 day 1. The samples were taken from a phase I, first-in-human, multicenter, open-label dose-escalation trial of ivuxolimab. Adults with locally advanced or metastatic head and neck squamous cell, hepatocellular, melanoma or renal cell carcinoma were enrolled in the trial. Before TCR sequencing, CD4+ T cells and CD8+ T cells from peripheral blood were sorted into separate populations. V is pruned by 4 bases and J by 9 bases, leaving 5 bases of the junction without a gene match. Taken from the germline V gene, the CDR1 and CDR2 loops are MGHRA and YSYEKL. Including cysteine and phenylalanine, the CDR3 has 14 amino acids. The DNA shown is the 42-base CDR3, in frame from base 1. Concerning this clone: Its specific antigen is unknown. Base-call qualities are not available, and no considerably larger clone is one nucleotide away.

The source is an adult with an advanced solid tumor such as melanoma, head and neck, liver or kidney cancer. Sequenced material: CD4+ or CD8+ T cells sorted from blood, taken in a trial of the OX40 agonist ivuxolimab. Recombination joined TRBV4-1 with TRBJ2-1; 11 bases in the junction line up with TRBD1. The CDR3 corresponds to CASSLGQGAREQFF. The DNA reads as follows: TGCGCCAGCAGCCTCGGACAGGGGGCGCGTGAGCAGTTCTTC.